The source of this T cell receptor beta chain is a study of tumor and adjacent non-tumor tissue in lung cancer. Study-wide context: Patients comprised about a dozen adenocarcinoma, a couple of squamous cell carcinoma and 1 small cell lung cancer. On average, productive TCRbeta reads reached about 4.17 million per sample.

The library came from three nested PCR rounds adapted from ARM-PCR protocols. From the multiplex PCR reads, TCRdb called clonotypes with MiXCR, one entry per CDR3 protein. The sample contains about 93,000 distinct CDR3 sequences, around 64% of which appear only once. Germline CDR1 and CDR2: SNHLY and FYNNEI. The germline V and J ends were trimmed by 6 bases and 9 bases, with 21 bases remaining between them. The CDR3 is 15 amino acids. Remarks on this clonotype: A much larger clonotype is one base distant, so this may be a read error.

RNA was extracted from bulk tissue without any cell sorting. The gene calls are TRBV2 and TRBJ2-1, with a tentative D call TRBD1 (5 bases). Material: lung tumor tissue. This TCR was recovered from a man in his sixties with non-small cell lung cancer. This chain's CDR3 is CASRPRHGAYGEQFF. CDR3 coding DNA: TGTGCCAGCAGGCCGAGACATGGGGCGTATGGTGAGCAGTTCTTC.